Each of the 13 T cell receptor beta chains below was sequenced from the same sample in a study of blood T cells in healthy people across ages. A second about 7 to 11 cycle PCR used barcoded and J-beta primers. TCRdb re-called the 5' RACE reads with MiXCR, one entry per CDR3 protein. The sample has approximately 780,000 distinct CDR3 sequences, 25% to 30% seen once. This same sample was also taken into another study, of T cells of mothers and their children.

The sequenced sample consisted of blood. These receptors were obtained from a boy younger than 18 in good health.

This clonotype was counted many times. The gene calls are TRBV5-1 and TRBJ1-1, with TRBD1 identical over 11 bases. Germline V gene data show CDR1 as SGHRS and CDR2 as YFSETQ. The CDR3 length is 15 residues. J lost 5 bases, V lost 0 bases, and 3 bases had no gene match. Here the CDR3 reads CASSLAGTGGTEAFF. DNA of the CDR3: TGCGCCAGCAGCTTGGCCGGGACAGGGGGAACTGAAGCTTTCTTT.

The chain recombines TRBV12-3 or TRBV12-4 with TRBJ1-4; 7 positions match TRBD1. This CDR3 contains 15 residues. V lost 3 bases to trimming and J lost 7 bases; unmatched junction nucleotides: 8. The CDR3, as DNA: TGTGCCAGCAGTTTCGTCGACAGGGTCGGTGAAAAACTGTTTTTT. Translated: CASSFVDRVGEKLFF.

This clonotype was seen only a few times. This chain connects TRBV29-1 to TRBJ2-5; 7 bases map to TRBD1. V gave up 3 bases and J gave up 3 bases; unmatched junction bases: 10. The CDR3 consists of 15 residues. Germline-derived CDR1 and CDR2 are SQVTM and ANQGSEA. CDR3 nucleotide sequence: TGCAGCGTTGACAGTAGGGGGCCTCCCGAAGAGACCCAGTACTTC. It is translated as CSVDSRGPPEETQYF.

This chain joins TRBV5-1 and TRBJ2-1; D is uncertain. The CDR3 totals 14 residues. Germline V gene data show CDR1 as SGHRS and CDR2 as YFSETQ. V lost 6 bases and J lost 5, with 15 bases in between. CDR3: CASNYGGPDNEQFF. Written as DNA, the CDR3 is TGCGCCAGCAACTATGGCGGTCCCGACAATGAGCAGTTCTTC.

This chain connects TRBV28 to TRBJ2-3; D may match TRBD1 or TRBD2 (6 bases each). The germline V gene has CDR1 MDHEN and CDR2 SYDVKM. This CDR3 region has 16 residues. Trimming cost V 2 bases and J 0 bases, with 12 bases left between them. The CDR3 protein is CASSLTGATSTDTQYF. As DNA, the CDR3 is TGTGCCAGCAGTTTAACGGGGGCGACTAGCACAGATACGCAGTATTTT. The full variable domain, rest sourced from reference TRBV28 and TRBJ2-3, is DVKVTQSSRYLVKRTGEKVFLECVQDMDHENMFWYRQDPGLGLRLIYFSYDVKMKEKGDIPEGYSVSREKKERFSLILESASTNQTSMYLCASSLTGATSTDTQYFGPGTRLTVL.

To note about this clonotype: One junction end disagrees with the germline gene, perhaps due to a read error. The chain is built from TRBV11-2 and TRBJ2-5; 10 positions match TRBD1. This CDR3 is built from 16 residues. The germline V gene has CDR1 SGHAT and CDR2 FQNNGV. This CDR3 is CASRPRDRGLSGRWFF. The CDR3 nucleotides read TGTGCCAGCAGACCGAGGGACAGGGGATTGTCGGGGCGGTGGTTTTTC.

The chain is built from TRBV5-6 and TRBJ2-7; 7 bases map to TRBD1. V trimming: 2 bases; J trimming: 4 bases; junction bases outside the gene matches: 9. The CDR3 totals 15 residues. Germline values: CDR1 SGHDT, CDR2 YYEEEE. The CDR3 region is CASSFEFDREYEQYF. The CDR3 DNA is TGTGCCAGCAGCTTCGAATTTGACAGGGAGTACGAGCAGTACTTC.

This chain connects TRBV20-1 to TRBJ1-3; 7 bases align to TRBD1. J gave up 7 bases and V 0 bases, and 6 bases lay outside the gene matches. The CDR3 extends over 14 amino acids. CDR1 is DFQATT, CDR2 SNEGSKA, per germline (reference sequence). The CDR3 loop reads CSARDRGRGNTIYF. CDR3 DNA sequence: TGCAGTGCTAGAGATAGGGGGCGGGGTAACACCATATATTTT.

The chain carries TRBV12-3 or TRBV12-4 and TRBJ2-5; D unclear. The closer fit of TRBJ2-7 to the DNA end suggests the J call may be wrong. The CDR3 sequence is 16 residues long. The chain's CDR3 is CASTPDPMGGFSEQYF. DNA of the CDR3: TGTGCCAGCACCCCTGATCCGATGGGTGGGTTTAGCGAGCAGTACTTC.

This clonotype was found a few times. This chain uses TRBV12-3 or TRBV12-4 with TRBJ1-1; possibly TRBD1 for D (5 bases). CDR3 size: 13 residues. V lost 4 bases and J 6 bases, leaving 12 bases between the germline ends. The CDR3 DNA sequence: TGTGCCAGCAGTTCGACGGGGGGTCCTGAAGCTTTCTTT. It codes for CASSSTGGPEAFF.

This clonotype was seen only a few times. The V gene is TRBV9, the J gene TRBJ2-5; D perhaps matches TRBD2 (5 bases). The J call is in doubt because the DNA end fits TRBJ2-1 better. There are 17 residues in the CDR3. Germline assignment: CDR1 SGDLS and CDR2 YYNGEE. The chain's CDR3 is CASSVATSGLALSEQFF. The CDR3 nucleotides read TGTGCCAGCAGCGTAGCTACTAGTGGGCTAGCCCTCTCTGAGCAGTTCTTC.

In this sample, this clonotype turned up a few times. The chain uses TRBV20-1 and TRBJ2-5; TRBD2 matches 11 bases. The DNA matches TRBJ2-1 better at its end, which makes the J call doubtful. The germline V gene has CDR1 DFQATT and CDR2 SNEGSKA (reference sequence). This CDR3 has 13 amino acids. This chain's CDR3 is CSAASGGINEQFF. For the CDR3, the DNA is TGCAGTGCTGCTAGCGGGGGGATCAATGAGCAGTTCTTC.

This clonotype was recorded many times. CDR3 DNA sequence: TGCAGTGCTAACGACAGGGGGAGCTACAATGAGCAGTTCTTC. It specifies CSANDRGSYNEQFF. This rearrangement joins TRBV20-1 to TRBJ2-1, with TRBD1 matching over 9 bases. J gave up 3 bases and V 4 bases, and 4 bases lay outside the gene matches. This CDR3 is built from 14 residues. The germline gives CDR1 DFQATT, CDR2 SNEGSKA (reference sequence).